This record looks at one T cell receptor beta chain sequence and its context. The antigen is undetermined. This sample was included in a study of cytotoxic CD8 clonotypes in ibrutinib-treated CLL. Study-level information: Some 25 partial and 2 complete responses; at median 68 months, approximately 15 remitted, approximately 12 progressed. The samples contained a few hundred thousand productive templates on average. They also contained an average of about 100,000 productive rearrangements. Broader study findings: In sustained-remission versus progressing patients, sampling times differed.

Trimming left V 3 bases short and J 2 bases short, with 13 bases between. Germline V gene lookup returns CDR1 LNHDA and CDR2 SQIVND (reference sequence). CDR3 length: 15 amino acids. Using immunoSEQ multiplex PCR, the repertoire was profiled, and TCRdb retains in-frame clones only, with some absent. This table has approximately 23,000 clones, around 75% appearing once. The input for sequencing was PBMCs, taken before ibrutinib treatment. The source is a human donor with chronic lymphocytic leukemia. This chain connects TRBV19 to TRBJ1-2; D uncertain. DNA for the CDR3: TGTGCCAGTAGTATCTCTGCCAGGATGAACTATGGCTACACCTTC. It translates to CASSISARMNYGYTF.